This is a list of T cell receptor beta chains from one sample in a study of blood T cells in healthy people across ages. TCRdb re-called the 5' RACE reads through MiXCR, storing one row per CDR3 protein. The sample consists of about 800,000 distinct CDR3 sequences, about 46% of them appearing once. What was sequenced was blood. All receptors derive from a man older than 75 in good health. The CDR3 runs from the conserved cysteine through the conserved F or W. The order of the fields is clone size, V gene, D gene, J gene, CDR3 protein, CDR3 DNA. The D gene is left open where the match is weak. Some rows mark clone size as missing; the rest say once, few, many or name a class of expanded clone.

abundance: NA; v_gene: TRBV12-5; d_gene: NA; j_gene: TRBJ2-1; CDR3aa: CASGLGDGNEQFF; CDR3nt: TGTGCTAGTGGTTTGGGTGACGGGAATGAGCAGTTCTTC
abundance: NA; v_gene: TRBV7-2; d_gene: TRBD2; j_gene: TRBJ2-7; CDR3aa: CASSLVAGAGHEQYF; CDR3nt: TGTGCCAGCAGCTTAGTGGCGGGAGCTGGCCACGAGCAGTACTTC
abundance: NA; v_gene: TRBV20-1; d_gene: NA; j_gene: TRBJ2-3; CDR3aa: CSAGGGGVSTDTQYF; CDR3nt: TGCAGTGCTGGGGGTGGAGGGGTTAGCACAGATACGCAGTATTTT
abundance: NA; v_gene: TRBV28; d_gene: TRBD2; j_gene: TRBJ2-1; CDR3aa: CASSLLMSGEFF; CDR3nt: TGTGCCAGCAGTTTATTAATGAGCGGGGAGTTCTTC
abundance: few; v_gene: TRBV28; d_gene: NA; j_gene: TRBJ2-3; CDR3aa: CASSSFTGKLPTDTQYF; CDR3nt: TGTGCCAGCAGTTCTTTCACTGGGAAACTTCCCACAGATACGCAGTATTTT
abundance: NA; v_gene: TRBV28; d_gene: NA; j_gene: TRBJ1-2; CDR3aa: CASGSDSYGYTF; CDR3nt: TGTGCCAGCGGGAGTGACAGCTATGGCTACACCTTC
abundance: many; v_gene: TRBV5-1; d_gene: NA; j_gene: TRBJ2-5; CDR3aa: CASSLIPGMETQYF; CDR3nt: TGCGCCAGCAGCTTGATCCCAGGGATGGAGACCCAGTACTTC
abundance: NA; v_gene: TRBV9; d_gene: TRBD2; j_gene: TRBJ2-1; CDR3aa: CASSVTSGSSSYNEQFF; CDR3nt: TGTGCCAGCAGCGTAACTAGCGGGTCTAGCTCCTACAATGAGCAGTTCTTC
abundance: many; v_gene: TRBV15; d_gene: NA; j_gene: TRBJ2-7; CDR3aa: CATSRDQGKVYEQYF; CDR3nt: TGTGCCACCAGCAGAGATCAAGGAAAGGTCTACGAGCAGTACTTC
abundance: many; v_gene: TRBV2; d_gene: NA; j_gene: TRBJ2-3; CDR3aa: CASSSSASTDTQYF; CDR3nt: TGTGCCAGCAGTTCTAGCGCCTCCACAGATACGCAGTATTTT
abundance: NA; v_gene: TRBV12-3/TRBV12-4; d_gene: NA; j_gene: TRBJ2-2; CDR3aa: CASSSRGDGELFF; CDR3nt: TGTGCCAGCAGCAGCAGGGGGGACGGGGAGCTGTTTTTT
abundance: few; v_gene: TRBV7-3; d_gene: NA; j_gene: TRBJ2-3; CDR3aa: CASSPPEGDTQYF; CDR3nt: TGTGCCAGCAGCCCCCCGGAAGGAGATACGCAGTATTTT
abundance: NA; v_gene: TRBV3-1; d_gene: NA; j_gene: TRBJ2-5; CDR3aa: CASSQDWGPPGAQETQYF; CDR3nt: TGTGCCAGCAGCCAAGATTGGGGCCCTCCGGGGGCTCAAGAGACCCAGTACTTC
abundance: NA; v_gene: TRBV7-7; d_gene: TRBD1; j_gene: TRBJ2-7; CDR3aa: CASSSGQGKEQYF; CDR3nt: TGTGCTAGCAGCTCGGGACAGGGTAAAGAGCAGTACTTC
abundance: NA; v_gene: TRBV27; d_gene: NA; j_gene: TRBJ2-7; CDR3aa: CASTKLGASPYYEQYF; CDR3nt: TGTGCCAGCACCAAATTAGGAGCCTCCCCCTACTACGAGCAGTACTTC
abundance: NA; v_gene: TRBV5-1; d_gene: NA; j_gene: TRBJ1-2; CDR3aa: CASSLVGQPDNYGYTF; CDR3nt: TGCGCCAGCAGCTTGGTGGGGCAGCCGGATAACTATGGCTACACCTTC
abundance: NA; v_gene: TRBV20-1; d_gene: NA; j_gene: TRBJ1-4; CDR3aa: CSASGGGGNEKLFF; CDR3nt: TGCAGTGCGTCTGGAGGCGGTGGTAATGAAAAACTGTTTTTT
abundance: NA; v_gene: TRBV3-1; d_gene: NA; j_gene: TRBJ2-4; CDR3aa: CASSLGTDLEQYF; CDR3nt: TGTGCCAGCAGCCTCGGGACGGACCTTGAGCAGTACTTC
abundance: NA; v_gene: TRBV20-1; d_gene: NA; j_gene: TRBJ1-4; CDR3aa: CSARDQRADNEKLFF; CDR3nt: TGCAGTGCTAGAGATCAGCGAGCTGATAATGAAAAACTGTTTTTT
abundance: NA; v_gene: TRBV20-1; d_gene: NA; j_gene: TRBJ2-5; CDR3aa: CSAAPAEGVETQYF; CDR3nt: TGCAGTGCTGCCCCGGCCGAGGGGGTAGAGACCCAGTACTTC
abundance: NA; v_gene: TRBV6-2/TRBV6-3; d_gene: NA; j_gene: TRBJ2-1; CDR3aa: CASSPRGWRDEQFF; CDR3nt: TGTGCCAGCAGTCCCAGGGGCTGGAGGGATGAGCAGTTCTTC
abundance: NA; v_gene: TRBV20-1; d_gene: TRBD2; j_gene: TRBJ2-5; CDR3aa: CSAQRGRVETQYF; CDR3nt: TGCAGTGCTCAGCGGGGCAGGGTTGAGACCCAGTACTTC
abundance: few; v_gene: TRBV5-1; d_gene: TRBD1; j_gene: TRBJ1-4; CDR3aa: CASSPEDRGRSREKLFF; CDR3nt: TGCGCCAGCAGCCCGGAGGACAGGGGCCGATCAAGGGAAAAACTGTTTTTT
abundance: NA; v_gene: TRBV7-2; d_gene: NA; j_gene: TRBJ2-1; CDR3aa: CASRLALGNEQFF; CDR3nt: TGTGCCAGCAGACTAGCATTGGGCAATGAGCAGTTCTTC
abundance: few; v_gene: TRBV12-3/TRBV12-4; d_gene: TRBD1; j_gene: TRBJ1-1; CDR3aa: CASSLATGGTEAFF; CDR3nt: TGTGCCAGCAGTTTAGCAACAGGGGGCACTGAAGCTTTCTTT
abundance: NA; v_gene: TRBV7-3; d_gene: NA; j_gene: TRBJ1-1; CDR3aa: CASSLTGGRNTEAFF; CDR3nt: TGTGCCAGCAGCTTAACTGGGGGGAGGAACACTGAAGCTTTCTTT
abundance: NA; v_gene: TRBV6-2/TRBV6-3; d_gene: NA; j_gene: TRBJ2-7; CDR3aa: CASSYGPWGRSYEQYF; CDR3nt: TGTGCCAGCAGTTACGGCCCTTGGGGGAGGAGCTACGAGCAGTACTTC
abundance: many; v_gene: TRBV6-1; d_gene: TRBD2; j_gene: TRBJ2-3; CDR3aa: CASIPPVTSGRALTDTQYF; CDR3nt: TGTGCCAGCATCCCTCCCGTCACTAGCGGGAGGGCCCTCACAGATACGCAGTATTTT
abundance: few; v_gene: TRBV7-6; d_gene: TRBD2; j_gene: TRBJ2-1; CDR3aa: CASSSINSGNSAEQFF; CDR3nt: TGTGCCAGCAGCTCAATTAATAGCGGGAATTCGGCTGAGCAGTTCTTC
abundance: once; v_gene: TRBV20-1; d_gene: NA; j_gene: TRBJ2-7; CDR3aa: CSASSTGGPPEQYF; CDR3nt: TGCAGTGCTAGCTCTACCGGAGGCCCTCCCGAGCAGTACTTC
abundance: NA; v_gene: TRBV15; d_gene: NA; j_gene: TRBJ2-1; CDR3aa: CATSRDRWLWDEQFF; CDR3nt: TGTGCCACCAGCAGAGATCGTTGGCTGTGGGATGAGCAGTTCTTC
abundance: NA; v_gene: TRBV29-1; d_gene: NA; j_gene: TRBJ2-4; CDR3aa: CSAFSNIQYF; CDR3nt: TGCAGCGCCTTTAGTAACATTCAGTACTTC
abundance: few; v_gene: TRBV7-2; d_gene: TRBD1; j_gene: TRBJ1-4; CDR3aa: CASSRETGTAMEKLFF; CDR3nt: TGTGCCAGCAGCCGAGAAACCGGGACAGCGATGGAAAAACTGTTTTTT
abundance: few; v_gene: TRBV5-1; d_gene: TRBD1; j_gene: TRBJ2-7; CDR3aa: CASSLDGQGFDEQYF; CDR3nt: TGCGCCAGCAGCTTGGACGGACAGGGGTTCGACGAGCAGTACTTC
abundance: NA; v_gene: TRBV18; d_gene: NA; j_gene: TRBJ1-5; CDR3aa: CASSRGTPGSNQPQHF; CDR3nt: TGTGCCAGCTCACGCGGGACACCCGGTAGCAATCAGCCCCAGCATTTT
abundance: NA; v_gene: TRBV29-1; d_gene: NA; j_gene: TRBJ2-7; CDR3aa: CSVAMGDEQYF; CDR3nt: TGCAGCGTAGCGATGGGCGACGAGCAGTACTTC
abundance: NA; v_gene: TRBV5-6; d_gene: NA; j_gene: TRBJ2-3; CDR3aa: CASIYSTGRGTQYF; CDR3nt: TGTGCCAGTATCTATTCGACAGGGAGGGGGACGCAGTATTTT
abundance: NA; v_gene: TRBV7-6; d_gene: NA; j_gene: TRBJ2-7; CDR3aa: CASSSQGEGSYEQYF; CDR3nt: TGTGCCAGCAGCTCACAGGGGGAGGGATCCTACGAGCAGTACTTC
abundance: NA; v_gene: TRBV19; d_gene: NA; j_gene: TRBJ2-1; CDR3aa: CASSAPGYNEQFF; CDR3nt: TGTGCCAGTAGTGCCCCCGGATACAATGAGCAGTTCTTC
abundance: NA; v_gene: TRBV11-2; d_gene: NA; j_gene: TRBJ2-7; CDR3aa: CASSLGGMSSEQYF; CDR3nt: TGTGCCAGCAGCTTAGGAGGGATGAGCAGCGAGCAGTACTTC
abundance: few; v_gene: TRBV2; d_gene: NA; j_gene: TRBJ2-7; CDR3aa: CASRPDYYEQYF; CDR3nt: TGTGCCAGCAGGCCAGATTACTACGAGCAGTACTTC
abundance: NA; v_gene: TRBV12-3/TRBV12-4; d_gene: NA; j_gene: TRBJ2-3; CDR3aa: CASSSQRDQRADTQYF; CDR3nt: TGTGCCAGCAGTTCACAAAGGGACCAGAGGGCAGATACGCAGTATTTT
abundance: NA; v_gene: TRBV7-2; d_gene: TRBD2; j_gene: TRBJ2-5; CDR3aa: CASSLRGLAGGETQYF; CDR3nt: TGTGCCAGCAGCCTCCGGGGACTAGCGGGAGGAGAGACCCAGTACTTC
abundance: NA; v_gene: TRBV5-1; d_gene: TRBD1; j_gene: TRBJ2-3; CDR3aa: CASSPPDRGTDTQYF; CDR3nt: TGCGCCAGCAGCCCCCCGGACAGGGGGACAGATACGCAGTATTTT
abundance: few; v_gene: TRBV10-3; d_gene: TRBD1; j_gene: TRBJ2-3; CDR3aa: CAISPGQVTDTQYF; CDR3nt: TGTGCCATTTCACCGGGACAGGTTACAGATACGCAGTATTTT
abundance: NA; v_gene: TRBV6-2/TRBV6-3; d_gene: NA; j_gene: TRBJ1-6; CDR3aa: CASRLRDNYYNSPLHF; CDR3nt: TGTGCCAGCAGGCTCCGGGACAACTACTATAATTCACCCCTCCACTTT
abundance: NA; v_gene: TRBV7-2; d_gene: NA; j_gene: TRBJ2-3; CDR3aa: CAGSVVRTNTQYF; CDR3nt: TGTGCCGGCAGCGTAGTCAGGACTAATACGCAGTATTTT
abundance: NA; v_gene: TRBV19; d_gene: NA; j_gene: TRBJ2-3; CDR3aa: CASRPSWGFSTDTQYF; CDR3nt: TGTGCCAGTAGACCCTCATGGGGCTTTAGCACAGATACGCAGTATTTT
abundance: NA; v_gene: TRBV7-9; d_gene: NA; j_gene: TRBJ1-1; CDR3aa: CASSLSGSNTEAFF; CDR3nt: TGTGCCAGCAGCTTATCAGGTTCGAACACTGAAGCTTTCTTT
abundance: NA; v_gene: TRBV5-1; d_gene: TRBD1; j_gene: TRBJ2-5; CDR3aa: CASSLGSGQGVRETQYF; CDR3nt: TGCGCCAGCAGCTTGGGGTCGGGACAGGGGGTTCGAGAGACCCAGTACTTC
abundance: NA; v_gene: TRBV12-3/TRBV12-4; d_gene: NA; j_gene: TRBJ1-1; CDR3aa: CASSLEVLGVAFF; CDR3nt: TGTGCCAGCAGTTTAGAGGTCCTGGGCGTAGCTTTCTTT